This T cell receptor beta chain is drawn from a study of memory B cells and T cells in multiple sclerosis. Looked up from germline, CDR1 is MDHEN and CDR2 is SYDVKM. The CDR3 runs 15 residues. V shed 7 bases, J shed 5 bases, and the junction held 12 bases outside the gene matches. About this clone: The antigen is not known.

Study conclusions and caveats: Normalization was needed because clone-set size differences affected shared clonotype counts.

Separate sequencing covered autoproliferating (CFSE-dim) and non-proliferating (CFSE-high) T cells from stimulus-free culture. Approximately 5x10^7 CFSE-labeled PBMCs were cultured around 7 days unstimulated, then replicate wells were pooled. PBMCs were labeled with 0.45 to 0.6 uM CFSE and cultured without exogenous stimuli. Produced via immunoSEQ multiplex PCR; TCRdb's table is partial and in-frame only. This table has around 50,000 clones, more than 65% appearing once. The source material was PBMCs from blood kept in culture. The chain recombines TRBV28 with TRBJ2-7, with 9 bases lining up with TRBD1. The TCR sequence derives from a human donor with multiple sclerosis. For the CDR3, the DNA is TGTGCCAGCAAGACCTTAACCGGGACAGGGCACGAGCAGTACTTC. This encodes CASKTLTGTGHEQYF.